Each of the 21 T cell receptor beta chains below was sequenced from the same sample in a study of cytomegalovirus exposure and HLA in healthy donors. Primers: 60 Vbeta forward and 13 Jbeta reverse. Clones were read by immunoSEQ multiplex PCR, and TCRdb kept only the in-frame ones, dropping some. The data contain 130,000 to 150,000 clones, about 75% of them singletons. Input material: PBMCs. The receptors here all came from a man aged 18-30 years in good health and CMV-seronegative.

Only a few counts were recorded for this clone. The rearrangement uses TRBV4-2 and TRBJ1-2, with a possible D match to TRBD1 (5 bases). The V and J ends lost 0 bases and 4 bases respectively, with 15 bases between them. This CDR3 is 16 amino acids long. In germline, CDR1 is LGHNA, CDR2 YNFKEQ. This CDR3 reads CASSQDREGPAYGYTF. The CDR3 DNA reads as TGTGCCAGCAGCCAAGATAGGGAGGGGCCTGCCTATGGCTACACCTTC.

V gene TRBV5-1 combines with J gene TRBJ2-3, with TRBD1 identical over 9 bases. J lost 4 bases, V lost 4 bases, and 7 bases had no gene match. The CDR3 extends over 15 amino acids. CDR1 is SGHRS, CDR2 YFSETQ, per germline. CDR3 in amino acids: CASSENTGGADTQYF. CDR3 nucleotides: TGCGCCAGCAGCGAGAACACAGGGGGCGCAGATACGCAGTATTTT.

The CDR3 loop reads CAVMTGVYGYTF. In DNA, the CDR3 is TGTGCCGTAATGACAGGGGTCTATGGCTACACCTTC. The rearrangement uses TRBV2 and TRBJ1-2; 8 bases are shared with TRBD1. V dropped 11 bases and J dropped 4; count of bases not matched to a gene: 6. This CDR3 spans 12 amino acids. Germline V lookup: CDR1 SNHLY, CDR2 FYNNEI.

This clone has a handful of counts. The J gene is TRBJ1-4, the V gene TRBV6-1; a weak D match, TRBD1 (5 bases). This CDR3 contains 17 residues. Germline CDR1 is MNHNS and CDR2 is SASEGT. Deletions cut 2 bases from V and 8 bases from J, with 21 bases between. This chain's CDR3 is CASSELGQGFGGEKLFF. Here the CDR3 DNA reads TGTGCCAGCAGTGAATTGGGCCAGGGTTTTGGAGGGGAAAAACTGTTTTTT.

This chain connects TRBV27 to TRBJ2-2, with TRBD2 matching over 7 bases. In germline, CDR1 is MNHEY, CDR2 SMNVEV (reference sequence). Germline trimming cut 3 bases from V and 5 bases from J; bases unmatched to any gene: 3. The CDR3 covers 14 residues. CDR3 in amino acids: CASSFWGGTGELFF. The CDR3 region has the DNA TGTGCCAGCAGTTTTTGGGGAGGGACCGGGGAGCTGTTTTTT.

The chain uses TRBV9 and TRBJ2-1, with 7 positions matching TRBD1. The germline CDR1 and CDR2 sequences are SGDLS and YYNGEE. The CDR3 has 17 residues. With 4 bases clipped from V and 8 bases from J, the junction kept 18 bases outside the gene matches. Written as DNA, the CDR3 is TGTGCCAGCAGCTCCCCCCATCTGACAGGGAGTCTCGATGAGCAGTTCTTC. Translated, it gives CASSSPHLTGSLDEQFF.

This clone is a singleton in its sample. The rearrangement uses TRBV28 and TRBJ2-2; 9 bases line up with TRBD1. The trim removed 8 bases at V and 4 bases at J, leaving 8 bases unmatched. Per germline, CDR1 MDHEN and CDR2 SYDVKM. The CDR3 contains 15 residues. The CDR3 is CASGGQGLSTGELFF. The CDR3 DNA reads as TGTGCCAGCGGCGGACAGGGGCTAAGCACCGGGGAGCTGTTTTTT.

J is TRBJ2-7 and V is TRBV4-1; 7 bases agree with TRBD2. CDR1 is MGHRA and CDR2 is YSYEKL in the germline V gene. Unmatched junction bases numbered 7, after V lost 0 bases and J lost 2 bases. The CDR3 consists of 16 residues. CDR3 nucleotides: TGCGCCAGCAGCCAAGATCGGGCAGGGACTACCTACGAGCAGTACTTC. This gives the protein CASSQDRAGTTYEQYF.

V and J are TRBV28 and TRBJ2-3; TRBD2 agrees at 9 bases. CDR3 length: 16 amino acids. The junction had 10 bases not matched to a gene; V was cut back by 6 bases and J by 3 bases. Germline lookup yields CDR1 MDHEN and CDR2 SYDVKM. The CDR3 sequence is CASSLPGAGGTDTQYF. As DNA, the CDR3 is TGTGCCAGCAGCTTACCTGGAGCGGGGGGTACAGATACGCAGTATTTT.

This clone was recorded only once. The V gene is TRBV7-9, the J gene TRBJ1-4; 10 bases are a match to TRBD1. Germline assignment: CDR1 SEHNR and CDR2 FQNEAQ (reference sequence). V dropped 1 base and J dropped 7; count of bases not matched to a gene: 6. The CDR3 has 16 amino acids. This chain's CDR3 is CASSLGQGARGEKLFF. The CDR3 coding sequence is TGTGCCAGCAGCTTAGGACAGGGGGCGCGGGGTGAAAAACTGTTTTTT.

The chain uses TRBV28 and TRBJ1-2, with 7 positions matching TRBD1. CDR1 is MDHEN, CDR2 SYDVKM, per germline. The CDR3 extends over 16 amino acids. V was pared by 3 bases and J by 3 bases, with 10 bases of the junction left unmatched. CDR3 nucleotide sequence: TGTGCCAGCAGTTTGACCCTGACAGGGCGTGACTATGGCTACACCTTC. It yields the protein CASSLTLTGRDYGYTF.

CDR3 in DNA: TGTGCCAGCAGTTTCCTCAGCGGGGGTGACAGCTCCTACAATGAGCAGTTCTTC. Amino acid sequence: CASSFLSGGDSSYNEQFF. The genes are TRBV27 and TRBJ2-1, with TRBD2 matching over 8 bases. CDR3 length equals 18 residues. The ends lost 3 bases at V and 0 bases at J; junction bases unmatched: 10. The germline CDR1 and CDR2 sequences are MNHEY and SMNVEV (reference sequence).

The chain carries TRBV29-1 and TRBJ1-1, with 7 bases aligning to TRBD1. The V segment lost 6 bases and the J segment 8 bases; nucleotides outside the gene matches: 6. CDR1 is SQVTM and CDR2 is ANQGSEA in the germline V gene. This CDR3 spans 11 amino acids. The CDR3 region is CSVDTGVEAFF. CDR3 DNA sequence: TGCAGCGTAGATACAGGGGTGGAAGCTTTCTTT.

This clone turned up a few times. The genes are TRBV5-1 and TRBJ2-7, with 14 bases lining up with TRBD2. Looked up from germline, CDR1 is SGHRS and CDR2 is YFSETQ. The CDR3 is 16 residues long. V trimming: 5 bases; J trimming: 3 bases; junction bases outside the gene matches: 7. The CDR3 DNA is TGCGCCAGCAGGGAGGGACTAGCGGGAGTTGGCTACGAGCAGTACTTC. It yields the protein CASREGLAGVGYEQYF.

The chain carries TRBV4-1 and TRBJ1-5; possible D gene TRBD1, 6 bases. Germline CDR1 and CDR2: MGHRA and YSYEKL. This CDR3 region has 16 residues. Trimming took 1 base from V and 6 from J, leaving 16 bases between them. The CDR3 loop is CASSQVGAGDGQPQHF. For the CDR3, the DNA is TGCGCCAGCAGCCAAGTTGGGGCAGGGGACGGTCAGCCCCAGCATTTT.

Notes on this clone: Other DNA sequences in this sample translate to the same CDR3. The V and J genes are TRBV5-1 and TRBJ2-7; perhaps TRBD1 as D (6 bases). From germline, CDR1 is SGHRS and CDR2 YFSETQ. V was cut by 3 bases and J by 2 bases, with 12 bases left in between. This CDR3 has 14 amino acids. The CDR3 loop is CASSSRDTPYEQYF. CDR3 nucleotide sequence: TGCGCCAGCAGCTCCCGGGACACCCCCTACGAGCAGTACTTC.

The CDR3 here is CSVGYTADRMANTGELFF. The CDR3 nucleotides are TGCAGCGTCGGGTATACGGCGGACAGGATGGCGAACACCGGGGAGCTGTTTTTT. This rearrangement joins TRBV29-1 to TRBJ2-2; 7 bases map to TRBD1. The V gene end was trimmed by 6 bases and the J gene end by 0 bases; junction bases not matched to a gene: 16. In germline, CDR1 is SQVTM, CDR2 ANQGSEA. The CDR3 is made up of 18 amino acids.

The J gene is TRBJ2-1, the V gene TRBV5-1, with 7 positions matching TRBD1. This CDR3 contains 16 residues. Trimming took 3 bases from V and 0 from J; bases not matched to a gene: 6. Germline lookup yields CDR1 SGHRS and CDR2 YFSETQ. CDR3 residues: CASSWGDRASYNEQFF. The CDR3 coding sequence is TGCGCCAGCAGCTGGGGAGACAGGGCCTCCTACAATGAGCAGTTCTTC.

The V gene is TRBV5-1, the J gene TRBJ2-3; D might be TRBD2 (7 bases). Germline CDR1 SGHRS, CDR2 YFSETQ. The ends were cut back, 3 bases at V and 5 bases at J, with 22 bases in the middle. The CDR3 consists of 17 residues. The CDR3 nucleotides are TGCGCCAGCAGCTCGACCCCAGGGGCAGGCGGGGGAGATACGCAGTATTTT. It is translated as CASSSTPGAGGGDTQYF.

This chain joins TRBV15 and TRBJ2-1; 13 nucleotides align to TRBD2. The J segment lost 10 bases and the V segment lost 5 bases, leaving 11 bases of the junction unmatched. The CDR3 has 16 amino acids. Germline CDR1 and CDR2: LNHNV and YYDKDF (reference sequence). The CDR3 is CATSGPGLAGTWEQFF. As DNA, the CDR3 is TGTGCCACCAGCGGTCCGGGACTAGCGGGAACTTGGGAGCAGTTCTTC.

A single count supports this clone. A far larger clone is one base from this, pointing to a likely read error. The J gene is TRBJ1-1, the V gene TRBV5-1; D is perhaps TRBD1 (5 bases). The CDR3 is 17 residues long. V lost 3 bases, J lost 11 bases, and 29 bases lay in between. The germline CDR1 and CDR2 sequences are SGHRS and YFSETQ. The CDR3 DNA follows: TGCGCCAGCAGCTACGAAGGGGCCTGGCCCTCCAGGAACGTGGCTTTCTTT. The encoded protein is CASSYEGAWPSRNVAFF.